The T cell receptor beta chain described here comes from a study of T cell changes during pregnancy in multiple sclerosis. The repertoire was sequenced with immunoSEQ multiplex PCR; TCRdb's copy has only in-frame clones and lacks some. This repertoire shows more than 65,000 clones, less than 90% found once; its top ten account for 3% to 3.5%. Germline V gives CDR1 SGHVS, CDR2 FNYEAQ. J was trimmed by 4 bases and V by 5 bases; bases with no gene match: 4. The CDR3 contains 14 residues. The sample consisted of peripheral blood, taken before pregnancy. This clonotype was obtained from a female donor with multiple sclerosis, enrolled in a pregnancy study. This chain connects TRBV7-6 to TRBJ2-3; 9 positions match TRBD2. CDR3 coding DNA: TGTGCCAGCAGCCGCGGGGGGGGCCCAGATACGCAGTATTTT. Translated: CASSRGGGPDTQYF.